The source of this T cell receptor (beta chain) is a study of blood T cell repertoires in COVID-19. About the study: The samples span acute and convalescent COVID-19 from the United States, Italy and Spain.

The germline gives CDR1 MDHEN, CDR2 SYDVKM. The V end lost 10 bases, the J end lost 8 bases, and 20 bases lay between the germline ends. The CDR3 totals 14 residues. Here immunoSEQ multiplex PCR was the method, and the copy in TCRdb shows in-frame clones only, minus some. In the table there are some 270,000 clones, roughly 83% of which are singletons. The rearrangement joins TRBV28 to TRBJ1-4, with D possibly TRBD1 on 5 matching bases. Specimen: peripheral blood. This receptor was taken from a woman older than 75 with COVID-19, enrolled during active disease. DNA for the CDR3: TGTGCCATCCAGAACGGGGGAATCGGAGAAAAACTGTTTTTT. Residues: CAIQNGGIGEKLFF.